A selection of T cell receptor beta chains follows, all from one sample in a study of blood T cell repertoires in COVID-19. Repertoires were generated with immunoSEQ multiplex PCR, while TCRdb's copy carries only in-frame clones and drops some. The sample holds 150,000 to 200,000 clones, just under 85% seen once. The sequencing input was peripheral blood. The receptors stem from a woman of 80 years or more with COVID-19, enrolled during active disease. Both conserved end residues are part of each CDR3. A D gene is named only where the DNA matches it firmly. The size entry is marked missing in some rows and otherwise reads once, few, many or a size class.

V gene: TRBV10-1; D gene: .; J gene: TRBJ1-3; clone size: .; CDR3 DNA: TGCGCCAGCAGTGAAGCAGGGCTCTCTGGAAACACCATATATTTT; CDR3 protein: CASSEAGLSGNTIYF
V gene: TRBV27; D gene: .; J gene: TRBJ1-2; clone size: few; CDR3 DNA: TGTGCCAGCAGTCCCTTCCTGGGGGCCCCTGATGGCTACACCTTC; CDR3 protein: CASSPFLGAPDGYTF
V gene: TRBV7-9; D gene: .; J gene: TRBJ1-1; clone size: .; CDR3 DNA: TGTGCCAGCAGCGGTCCCAGGGGTGAAGCTTTCTTT; CDR3 protein: CASSGPRGEAFF
V gene: TRBV24-1; D gene: TRBD1; J gene: TRBJ1-1; clone size: once; CDR3 DNA: TGTGCCACCAGTCCAGGGGGTTCTGAAGCTTTCTTT; CDR3 protein: CATSPGGSEAFF
V gene: TRBV4-1; D gene: .; J gene: TRBJ1-2; clone size: .; CDR3 DNA: TGCGCCAGCAGCCAAGATCCTCTCCCCTATGGCTACACCTTC; CDR3 protein: CASSQDPLPYGYTF
V gene: TRBV6-1; D gene: .; J gene: TRBJ1-2; clone size: once; CDR3 DNA: TGTGCCAGCAGTGAATCCTCGGCCGGCGGCTATGGCTACACCTTC; CDR3 protein: CASSESSAGGYGYTF
V gene: TRBV5-4; D gene: .; J gene: TRBJ1-1; clone size: .; CDR3 DNA: TGTGCCAGCAGCTTGCCCGGAGGCACTGAAGCTTTCTTT; CDR3 protein: CASSLPGGTEAFF
V gene: TRBV15; D gene: TRBD1; J gene: TRBJ2-5; clone size: once; CDR3 DNA: TGTGCCACCAGCAGAGACCGGACAGGGGGCGAAGAGACCCAGTACTTC; CDR3 protein: CATSRDRTGGEETQYF
V gene: TRBV18; D gene: .; J gene: TRBJ1-1; clone size: once; CDR3 DNA: TGTGCCAGCTCACCACGAATTAAGAGGGAAATGAACACTGAAGCTTTCTTT; CDR3 protein: CASSPRIKREMNTEAFF
V gene: TRBV3-1/TRBV3-2; D gene: .; J gene: TRBJ1-2; clone size: .; CDR3 DNA: TGTGCCAGCAGCCCGGACTTAGGGGGTCGGGACTATGGCTACACCTTC; CDR3 protein: CASSPDLGGRDYGYTF
V gene: TRBV18; D gene: .; J gene: TRBJ1-1; clone size: once; CDR3 DNA: TGTGCCAGCTCACCATCGGTGGGCCCTGGAGCTTTCTTT; CDR3 protein: CASSPSVGPGAFF
V gene: TRBV5-1; D gene: .; J gene: TRBJ1-5; clone size: few; CDR3 DNA: TGCGCCAGCAGCCCACAGGGAAATCAGCCCCAGCATTTT; CDR3 protein: CASSPQGNQPQHF
V gene: TRBV3-1/TRBV3-2; D gene: .; J gene: TRBJ1-1; clone size: .; CDR3 DNA: TGTGCCAGCAGCCAAGATAGAGCGCAGTCAGCTTTCTTT; CDR3 protein: CASSQDRAQSAFF
V gene: TRBV5-1; D gene: TRBD1; J gene: TRBJ2-1; clone size: .; CDR3 DNA: TGCGCCAGCAGCTTGGGACAGGGGGCTAGGGAGCAGTTCTTC; CDR3 protein: CASSLGQGAREQFF
V gene: TRBV2; D gene: TRBD2; J gene: TRBJ2-6; clone size: .; CDR3 DNA: TGTGCCGGCCAGGGAGGGATTAGGGCCAACGTCCTGACTTTC; CDR3 protein: CAGQGGIRANVLTF
V gene: TRBV6-6; D gene: TRBD1; J gene: TRBJ1-3; clone size: .; CDR3 DNA: TGTGCCAGCAGTTCCGGACAGGGCTCTGGAAACACCATATATTTT; CDR3 protein: CASSSGQGSGNTIYF
V gene: TRBV7-2; D gene: TRBD2; J gene: TRBJ2-2; clone size: .; CDR3 DNA: TGTGCCAGCAGCTTAGCCCCCCGATTGACTAGCGGGCGAACCGGGGAGCTGTTTTTT; CDR3 protein: CASSLAPRLTSGRTGELFF
V gene: TRBV7-3; D gene: .; J gene: TRBJ1-1; clone size: .; CDR3 DNA: TGTGCCAGCAGCTTACTGGGGGGAAACACTGAAGCTTTCTTT; CDR3 protein: CASSLLGGNTEAFF
V gene: TRBV11-2; D gene: .; J gene: TRBJ1-6; clone size: .; CDR3 DNA: TGTGCCAGCAGCCTACCGGGAACCTATAATTCACCCCTCCACTTT; CDR3 protein: CASSLPGTYNSPLHF
V gene: TRBV19; D gene: .; J gene: TRBJ2-7; clone size: .; CDR3 DNA: TGTGCCAGTAGTATGCCGAGTTACGAGCAGTACTTC; CDR3 protein: CASSMPSYEQYF
V gene: TRBV5-5; D gene: TRBD1; J gene: TRBJ1-2; clone size: many; CDR3 DNA: TGTGCCAGCAGCTTTCTTAACTTCGGGACAGGGAGTTCCCAGTATGGCTACACCTTC; CDR3 protein: CASSFLNFGTGSSQYGYTF
V gene: TRBV5-1; D gene: .; J gene: TRBJ1-3; clone size: .; CDR3 DNA: TGCGCCAGCAGCTTGGACACTCCGGGTACTGGAAACACCATATATTTT; CDR3 protein: CASSLDTPGTGNTIYF
V gene: TRBV6-2/TRBV6-3; D gene: .; J gene: TRBJ1-4; clone size: .; CDR3 DNA: TGTGCCAGCAGTTACCCTCAGGGGACGGGGGAAAAACTGTTTTTT; CDR3 protein: CASSYPQGTGEKLFF
V gene: TRBV5-4; D gene: TRBD1; J gene: TRBJ1-1; clone size: .; CDR3 DNA: TGTGCCAGCACCCTGGGAAGGACAGGGAAGACTGAAGCTTTCTTT; CDR3 protein: CASTLGRTGKTEAFF
V gene: TRBV5-4; D gene: .; J gene: TRBJ1-6; clone size: .; CDR3 DNA: TGTGCCAGCAGCTTGTCTGGTGCGGGTGGGGCCCTCCACTTT; CDR3 protein: CASSLSGAGGALHF
V gene: TRBV27; D gene: .; J gene: TRBJ2-7; clone size: once; CDR3 DNA: TGTGCCAGGGAGGTGGAGCAGTACTTC; CDR3 protein: CAREVEQYF
V gene: TRBV7-8; D gene: .; J gene: TRBJ2-3; clone size: .; CDR3 DNA: TGTGCCAGCAGCTTATCCCCGGGTTCCGGGTTGCGAGGGAGCACAGATACGCAGTATTTT; CDR3 protein: CASSLSPGSGLRGSTDTQYF
V gene: TRBV9; D gene: .; J gene: TRBJ1-3; clone size: .; CDR3 DNA: TGTGCCAGCAGCGCCGGGGGGGTCTCTGGAAACACCATATATTTT; CDR3 protein: CASSAGGVSGNTIYF
V gene: TRBV20-1; D gene: .; J gene: TRBJ1-2; clone size: once; CDR3 DNA: TGCAGTGCTTACAGAGTCCCTGGCTACACCTTC; CDR3 protein: CSAYRVPGYTF
V gene: TRBV12-3/TRBV12-4; D gene: TRBD1; J gene: TRBJ2-4; clone size: .; CDR3 DNA: TGTGCCAGCAGTCGAGGGACAGGGACCATTCAGTACTTC; CDR3 protein: CASSRGTGTIQYF
V gene: TRBV6-5; D gene: .; J gene: TRBJ1-4; clone size: .; CDR3 DNA: TGTGCCAGCAGAGACCGGGTCTTTGGGGAAAAACTGTTTTTT; CDR3 protein: CASRDRVFGEKLFF
V gene: TRBV12-3/TRBV12-4; D gene: .; J gene: TRBJ1-1; clone size: .; CDR3 DNA: TGTGCCAGCACAAGGAGGGTAGGCACTGAAGCTTTCTTT; CDR3 protein: CASTRRVGTEAFF
V gene: TRBV12-3/TRBV12-4; D gene: .; J gene: TRBJ1-1; clone size: once; CDR3 DNA: TGTGCCAGCAGTACAGGAATGAACACTGAAGCTTTCTTT; CDR3 protein: CASSTGMNTEAFF
V gene: TRBV25-1; D gene: TRBD1; J gene: TRBJ1-6; clone size: .; CDR3 DNA: TGTGCCAGCAGAGGGGACAGGGGGAATTCACCCCTCCACTTT; CDR3 protein: CASRGDRGNSPLHF